This T cell receptor beta chain was obtained from a study of blood T cell repertoires in COVID-19. At the level of the study: From the United States, Italy and Spain came samples of acute and convalescent COVID-19. PBMCs, B-cell-depleted T cells, or T cells provided the cDNA or gDNA that made up the material.

Germline CDR1 is MNHEY and CDR2 is SVGAGI. The ends lost 5 bases at V and 0 bases at J; junction bases unmatched: 4. The CDR3 is 15 residues long. Patients of the Seattle cohort, enrolled during active infection, were followed longitudinally. Under the authors' procedure: Reference gene primers were amplified, and this amplification served to estimate nucleated cell counts. The assay was immunoSEQ multiplex PCR, and TCRdb's table has in-frame clones only and misses some. V, J and clone size derive from that table, while D and trimming were established from the DNA sequence. Of fewer than 350,000 clones listed, about 93% are singletons.

The J gene is TRBJ2-3, the V gene TRBV6-5; 8 bases align to TRBD2. The sequenced sample consisted of peripheral blood. The source is a woman in her 30s with COVID-19, enrolled during active disease. The CDR3 sequence is CASSSLAGSTDTQYF. The CDR3 bases are TGTGCCAGCAGTAGTCTAGCGGGCAGCACAGATACGCAGTATTTT.